The 23 T cell receptor beta chains reported below all come from one sample, sequenced in a study of T cells in Graves' hyperthyroidism and ophthalmopathy (dated by TCRdb to about 2019). Receptor amplification or capture employed multiplex PCR. TCRdb lists the instrument as Illumina HiSeq 2000. The TCR beta CDR3 regions were amplified from RNA transcripts. For the first round of RT-PCR on the TCR CDR3, the HTBI primer set was used together with the Qiagen OneStep RT-PCR kit. The public reads were reprocessed in TCRdb via fastp at Q25 and MiXCR, keeping in-frame beta chains. Entries are consolidated by CDR3 protein sequence, retaining the most common genes and DNA. This sample lists roughly 740,000 distinct CDR3 sequences; 16% were detected once. Around 8.1% of the sample lies in the top ten. The sample taken for sequencing was blood. Every receptor here comes from a man younger than 30 with Graves' hyperthyroidism.

Many counts were recorded for this clonotype. The V call is TRBV27, the J call TRBJ2-5, with 7 bases matching TRBD1. CDR1 and CDR2 (germline): MNHEY, SMNVEV (reference sequence). V gave up 6 bases and J gave up 4 bases; unmatched junction bases: 5. The CDR3 has 13 amino acids. The CDR3 is CASRTRQGETQYF. The DNA for the CDR3 is TGTGCCAGCAGAACCCGACAGGGAGAGACCCAGTACTTC.

This clonotype has ten or more counts. The V call is TRBV6-2 or TRBV6-3, the J call TRBJ2-7, with TRBD2 identical over 12 bases. From germline, CDR1 is MNHEY and CDR2 SVGEGT. This CDR3 contains 14 residues. V dropped 5 bases and J dropped 7; count of bases not matched to a gene: 6. The CDR3 reads CASSRLAGEGEQYF. The CDR3 DNA follows: TGTGCCAGCAGTCGACTAGCGGGAGAGGGGGAGCAGTACTTC.

The chain employs TRBV20-1 and TRBJ2-5; D is ambiguous. The CDR3 length is 12 residues. The germline CDR1 and CDR2 sequences are DFQATT and SNEGSKA (reference sequence). V was cut by 0 bases and J by 5 bases, with 7 bases left in between. CDR3 amino acids: CSAREPPETQYF. Here the CDR3 DNA reads TGCAGTGCTAGAGAACCTCCGGAGACCCAGTACTTC.

This clonotype was counted only a few times. The chain employs TRBV28 and TRBJ2-1, with unresolved D. CDR3 size: 13 residues. CDR1 is MDHEN and CDR2 is SYDVKM in the germline V gene. Trimming stripped 6 bases from V and 4 bases from J, with 10 bases between. CDR3 bases: TGTGCCAGCAGACCCACTCCGTACAATGAGCAGTTCTTC. It codes for CASRPTPYNEQFF.

This clonotype was seen many times. V and J are TRBV28 and TRBJ2-5; D ambiguous. Trimming stripped 1 base from V and 1 base from J, with 22 bases between. The CDR3 sequence is 19 residues long. Germline values: CDR1 MDHEN, CDR2 SYDVKM. The CDR3 region is CASSLSPAAPLSTQETQYF. The CDR3 DNA reads as TGTGCCAGCAGTTTATCTCCCGCAGCCCCTCTAAGTACCCAAGAGACCCAGTACTTC.

The table lists this clonotype with a few counts. V and J are TRBV7-2 and TRBJ1-2; D is unclear. Germline V gives CDR1 SGHTA, CDR2 FQGNSA. This CDR3 is built from 14 residues. Trimming cost V 5 bases and J 0 bases, with 10 bases left between them. The CDR3 sequence is CASSQLSANYGYTF. CDR3 coding DNA: TGTGCCAGCAGCCAATTAAGCGCTAACTATGGCTACACCTTC.

The table lists this clonotype with a few counts. V and J are TRBV19 and TRBJ2-7; D might be TRBD2 (5 bases). Deletions cut 6 bases from V and 3 bases from J, with 24 bases between. This CDR3 contains 17 residues. CDR1 and CDR2 from the germline V gene are LNHDA and SQIVND (reference sequence). CDR3 DNA: TGTGCCAGTAGCCAGTACTCGAACTTCGGAGGCGGCTACGAGCAGTACTTC. It is translated as CASSQYSNFGGGYEQYF.

There are many counts of this clonotype. The chain links TRBV2 to TRBJ1-4; no clear D. V lost 5 bases to trimming and J lost 5 bases, with 9 bases between them. The CDR3 runs to 13 residues. Per germline, CDR1 SNHLY and CDR2 FYNNEI. DNA of the CDR3: TGTGCCAGCAGTACTGCGGGAAATGAAAAACTGTTTTTT. Translation: CASSTAGNEKLFF. The full variable domain, its missing parts supplied by reference TRBV2 and TRBJ1-4, is EPEVTQTPSHQVTQMGQEVILRCVPISNHLYFYWYRQILGQKVEFLVSFYNNEISEKSEIFDDQFSVERPDGSNFTLKIRSTKLEDSAMYFCASSTAGNEKLFFGSGTQLSVL.

The rearrangement uses TRBV10-1 and TRBJ2-7, with 8 bases that match TRBD2. The CDR3 spans 16 residues. Germline CDR1 reads WNHNN; CDR2 reads SYGVQD (reference sequence). After removal of 0 bases from V and 6 bases from J, the junction contained 10 bases not matched to a gene. DNA of the CDR3: TGCGCCAGCAGTGAGTCAAGTATAGCGGGAAGGGGCGAGCAGTACTTC. Translated, it gives CASSESSIAGRGEQYF.

This clonotype was seen only a few times. The chain carries TRBV20-1 and TRBJ2-1; TRBD2 aligns across 9 bases. V trimming: 6 bases; J trimming: 4 bases; junction bases outside the gene matches: 10. In germline, CDR1 is DFQATT, CDR2 SNEGSKA (reference sequence). CDR3 length equals 15 residues. The CDR3 DNA follows: TGCAGTGCACCCCTTAGCGGGAGAACATACAATGAGCAGTTCTTC. Protein product: CSAPLSGRTYNEQFF.

This clonotype was counted ten times or more. V and J are TRBV7-8 and TRBJ2-2, with D unclear. V lost 0 bases and J 5 bases, leaving 7 bases between the germline ends. Looked up from germline, CDR1 is SGHVS and CDR2 is FQNEAQ. The CDR3 is 14 amino acids. In DNA form, the CDR3 reads TGTGCCAGCAGCTTAGCCTGGCGAACCGGGGAGCTGTTTTTT. Its protein is CASSLAWRTGELFF.

To note about this clonotype: This clone may be a read error of a much larger clone one base away. The chain couples TRBV28 to TRBJ2-7, with 7 positions matching TRBD2. Germline CDR1 is MDHEN and CDR2 is SYDVKM. The CDR3 runs 14 residues. CDR3 loop: CASSLGGGVYGQYF. CDR3 nucleotide sequence: TGTGCCAGCAGTTTAGGGGGGGGAGTCTACGGGCAGTACTTC.

This clonotype was seen at least ten times. The junction departs from the called germline gene at one end, perhaps through a read error. V usage is TRBV7-9 and J usage is TRBJ1-1, with D unclear. This CDR3 is built from 12 residues. Looked up from germline, CDR1 is SEHNR and CDR2 is FQNEAQ (reference sequence). CDR3 loop: CASSLAGTEAFF. For the CDR3, the DNA is TGCGCCAGCAGCTTGGCGGGGACTGAAGCTTTCTTT.

The J gene is TRBJ1-3, the V gene TRBV10-1, with no clear D. Germline values: CDR1 WNHNN, CDR2 SYGVQD (reference sequence). Trimming shortened V by 5 bases and J by 1 base, and 12 bases separated the two germline ends. The CDR3 covers 15 residues. The CDR3 DNA is TGCGCCAGCAGTCCCGGACGGGAATCTGGAAACACCATATATTTT. Its protein product is CASSPGRESGNTIYF.

This clonotype has a handful of counts. The chain joins TRBV7-3 to TRBJ2-1; D possibly uses TRBD1 or TRBD2 (5 bases each). Trimming stripped 2 bases from V and 13 bases from J, with 21 bases between. From germline, CDR1 is SGHTA and CDR2 FQGTGA. The CDR3 sequence is 15 residues long. Written as DNA, the CDR3 is TGTGCCAGCAGCTTATTTGGGGGAGAGAGCGGAAGACAGTTCTTC. Protein sequence: CASSLFGGESGRQFF.

The chain links TRBV6-2 or TRBV6-3 to TRBJ2-4; perhaps TRBD1 as D (5 bases). Per germline, CDR1 MNHEY and CDR2 SVGEGT. Trimming took off 8 bases at V and 6 bases at J, with 17 bases between the two ends. The CDR3 runs to 14 residues. The CDR3 here is CASSPDTPANIQYF. The CDR3 DNA sequence: TGTGCCAGCTCGCCGGACACACCCGCAAACATTCAGTACTTC.

The rearrangement uses TRBV5-1 and TRBJ2-5; 9 bases fit TRBD1. Trimming removed 0 bases from V and 2 bases from J; junction bases left unmatched: 11. The V gene's germline CDR1 is SGHRS and CDR2 YFSETQ. The CDR3 runs to 18 residues. CDR3 sequence: CASSLAPFRDREQETQYF. CDR3 DNA sequence: TGCGCCAGCAGCTTGGCCCCTTTCCGGGACAGGGAACAAGAGACCCAGTACTTC. The whole variable domain, remainder taken from reference TRBV5-1 and TRBJ2-5, is KAGVTQTPRYLIKTRGQQVTLSCSPISGHRSVSWYQQTPGQGLQFLFEYFSETQRNKGNFPGRFSGRQFSNSRSEMNVSTLELGDSALYLCASSLAPFRDREQETQYFGPGTRLLVL.

This clonotype has only a few counts. The chain employs TRBV13 and TRBJ2-7, with TRBD1 identical over 9 bases. The CDR3 totals 12 residues. CDR1 and CDR2 (germline): PRHDT, FYEKMQ (reference sequence). V lost 5 bases and J lost 9; bases outside the gene matches: 5. Written as DNA, the CDR3 is TGTGCCAGCAGCGGGGACAGGGAGGGGCAGTACTTC. Translation: CASSGDREGQYF.

This clonotype was detected many times. This chain connects TRBV5-1 to TRBJ1-1; D might be TRBD1 (6 bases). The germline gives CDR1 SGHRS, CDR2 YFSETQ. CDR3 size: 15 residues. The V end was cut by 3 bases, the J end by 5 bases, with 17 bases between. The CDR3 is CASSSGHNVRTEAFF. For the CDR3, the DNA is TGCGCCAGCAGCTCGGGACACAATGTGAGAACTGAAGCTTTCTTT.

This clonotype was counted between two and nine times. This rearrangement joins TRBV7-9 to TRBJ2-3; D ambiguous. The CDR3 contains 16 residues. The V and J ends lost 3 bases and 1 base respectively, with 14 bases between them. CDR1 and CDR2 from the germline V gene are SEHNR and FQNEAQ (reference sequence). The CDR3 loop is CASSFLAGRGTDTQYF. The DNA of the CDR3 is TGTGCCAGCAGCTTTTTGGCAGGACGGGGCACAGATACGCAGTATTTT.

This clonotype was seen only a few times. Relative to the germline gene, one junction end is altered; a read error may explain this. The rearrangement uses TRBV7-3 and TRBJ2-1; no clear D gene. The CDR3 is 17 amino acids. Germline V gives CDR1 SGHTA, CDR2 FQGTGA. The CDR3 is CASSLSPRRLSYNEQFF. CDR3 coding DNA: TGTGCCAGCAGTTTAAGTCCGCGGAGACTGTCCTACAATGAGCAGTTCTTC.

The chain recombines TRBV20-1 with TRBJ1-1, with D uncertain. The CDR3 contains 14 residues. Germline values: CDR1 DFQATT, CDR2 SNEGSKA (reference sequence). V gave up 3 bases and J gave up 5 bases, with 16 bases separating them. The CDR3 loop is CSASVGLGTTEAFF. CDR3 nucleotides: TGCAGTGCTAGTGTAGGGCTAGGAACGACTGAAGCTTTCTTT.

Concerning this clonotype: A clone one base away is much larger, so this may be a read error. The rearrangement joins TRBV20-1 to TRBJ2-7, with unresolved D. CDR1 DFQATT and CDR2 SNEGSKA come from the germline V gene (reference sequence). This CDR3 spans 13 amino acids. CDR3 sequence reads: CGARGSATYEQYF. CDR3 coding DNA: TGCGGTGCTAGAGGATCAGCAACCTACGAGCAGTACTTC.